The 8 T cell receptor beta chains below all came from one sample that was sequenced in a study of shared clonotypes between healthy human individuals. Sequencing used immunoSEQ multiplex PCR; TCRdb keeps in-frame clones, though not all of them. The table has about 600,000 clones, less than 98% seen once. The material sequenced was naive CD4+ T cells sorted from blood. Subset described: CD45RA+ positively selected. Every receptor here comes from a young woman in good health.

Only one count was recorded for this clone. This chain uses TRBV6-5 with TRBJ2-3, with TRBD1 matching over 10 bases. Germline-derived CDR1 and CDR2 are MNHEY and SVGAGI. V shed 7 bases, J shed 5 bases, and the junction held 9 bases outside the gene matches. The CDR3 extends over 15 amino acids. CDR3: CASNEDRGRRDTQYF. The DNA for the CDR3 is TGTGCCAGCAACGAAGACAGGGGGCGCAGAGATACGCAGTATTTT.

A remark on this clone: Other DNA sequences within the sample encode an identical CDR3. The gene calls are TRBV28 and TRBJ1-2; D ambiguous. The germline V and J ends were trimmed by 3 bases and 2 bases, with 7 bases remaining between them. Per germline, CDR1 MDHEN and CDR2 SYDVKM. This CDR3 is built from 13 residues. The CDR3 loop reads CASSLGANYGYTF. CDR3 nucleotides: TGTGCCAGCAGTTTGGGAGCAAACTATGGCTACACCTTC.

The rearrangement links TRBV29-1 to TRBJ1-1, with D perhaps matching TRBD1 (5 bases). Trimming shortened V by 0 bases and J by 4 bases, and 12 bases separated the two germline ends. The CDR3 extends over 14 amino acids. Germline V lookup: CDR1 SQVTM, CDR2 ANQGSEA. The CDR3 sequence: CSVEDLWGGTEAFF. The CDR3 DNA is TGCAGCGTTGAAGATCTGTGGGGGGGCACTGAAGCTTTCTTT.

J is TRBJ1-1 and V is TRBV10-2, with D tentatively TRBD1 (6 bases). Germline values: CDR1 WSHSY, CDR2 SAAADI. V was cut by 6 bases and J by 2 bases, with 13 bases left in between. This CDR3 comprises 14 residues. CDR3 protein: CASSKSGVNTEAFF. CDR3 nucleotides: TGCGCCAGCAGCAAGTCAGGGGTAAACACTGAAGCTTTCTTT.

The V and J genes are TRBV28 and TRBJ1-1; the D gene is possibly TRBD1 (5 bases). The V gene's germline CDR1 is MDHEN and CDR2 SYDVKM. The CDR3 has 11 amino acids. The V and J ends lost 3 bases and 11 bases respectively, with 10 bases between them. The chain's CDR3 is CASSLQGWAFF. The CDR3 bases are TGTGCCAGCAGTTTGCAGGGCTGGGCTTTCTTT.

The CDR3 region is CASSRGQGANYGYTF. The CDR3 coding sequence is TGTGCCAGCAGCCGCGGACAGGGAGCTAACTATGGCTACACCTTC. The chain carries TRBV28 and TRBJ1-2, with 8 bases matching TRBD1. CDR1 and CDR2 (germline): MDHEN, SYDVKM. V shed 6 bases and J 0 bases; nucleotides not matched to a gene: 6. The CDR3 loop spans 15 amino acids.

This chain links TRBV7-7 with TRBJ2-5; perhaps TRBD2 as D (5 bases). Germline values: CDR1 SSHAT, CDR2 FNYEAQ (reference sequence). Deletions cut 2 bases from V and 2 bases from J, with 12 bases between. The CDR3 is 15 amino acids. In DNA form, the CDR3 reads TGTGCCAGCAGCTTAAACGCGGGTGGTCAAGAGACCCAGTACTTC. It codes for CASSLNAGGQETQYF.

This clone appeared once. The rearrangement links TRBV2 to TRBJ2-7; 12 positions match TRBD2. Germline loops: CDR1 SNHLY, CDR2 FYNNEI. The CDR3 sequence is 16 residues long. V dropped 6 bases and J dropped 3; count of bases not matched to a gene: 9. The CDR3 DNA reads as TGTGCCAGCAGCCACGCCCGACTAGCGGGGGTCTACGAGCAGTACTTC. Amino acids: CASSHARLAGVYEQYF.